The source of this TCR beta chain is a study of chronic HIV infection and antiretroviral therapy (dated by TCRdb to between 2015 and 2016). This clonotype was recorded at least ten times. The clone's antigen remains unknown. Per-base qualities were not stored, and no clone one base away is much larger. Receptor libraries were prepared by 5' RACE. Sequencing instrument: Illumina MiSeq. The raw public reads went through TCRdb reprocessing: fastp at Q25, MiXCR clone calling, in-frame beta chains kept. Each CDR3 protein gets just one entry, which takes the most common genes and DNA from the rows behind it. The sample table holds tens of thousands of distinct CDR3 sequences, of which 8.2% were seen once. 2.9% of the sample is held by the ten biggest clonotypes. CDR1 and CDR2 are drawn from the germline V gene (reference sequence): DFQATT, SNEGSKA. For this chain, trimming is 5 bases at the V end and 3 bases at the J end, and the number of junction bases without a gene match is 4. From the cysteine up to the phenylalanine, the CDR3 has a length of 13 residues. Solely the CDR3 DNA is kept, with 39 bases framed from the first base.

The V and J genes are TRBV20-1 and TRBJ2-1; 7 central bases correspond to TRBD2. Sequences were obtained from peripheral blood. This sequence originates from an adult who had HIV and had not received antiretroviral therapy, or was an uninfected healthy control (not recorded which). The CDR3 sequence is CSARAGNYNEQFF. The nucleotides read TGCAGTGCTCGAGCGGGGAACTACAATGAGCAGTTCTTC.